This paragraph covers one TCR beta chain sequence. The entry originates in a study of blood T cell repertoires in COVID-19. Overall study context: In each case, the material was cDNA or gDNA derived from T cells, B-cell-depleted T cells, or PBMCs.

Clones were sequenced by immunoSEQ multiplex PCR, and TCRdb holds only the in-frame ones, with some missing. The sample carries 150,000 to 200,000 clones, around 85% recorded once. The V segment lost 4 bases and the J segment 8 bases; nucleotides outside the gene matches: 11. The CDR3 has 16 amino acids. Germline V gene data show CDR1 as SGHRS and CDR2 as YFSETQ. The sample comprised peripheral blood. The clonotype was recovered from a human donor with acute or convalescent COVID-19. The donor label of this sample is uncertain. V is TRBV5-1 and J is TRBJ1-6; 8 bases are shared with TRBD1. CDR3: CASSLTGAGGDSPLHF. DNA for the CDR3: TGCGCCAGCAGCCTGACAGGGGCAGGTGGGGATTCACCCCTCCACTTT.